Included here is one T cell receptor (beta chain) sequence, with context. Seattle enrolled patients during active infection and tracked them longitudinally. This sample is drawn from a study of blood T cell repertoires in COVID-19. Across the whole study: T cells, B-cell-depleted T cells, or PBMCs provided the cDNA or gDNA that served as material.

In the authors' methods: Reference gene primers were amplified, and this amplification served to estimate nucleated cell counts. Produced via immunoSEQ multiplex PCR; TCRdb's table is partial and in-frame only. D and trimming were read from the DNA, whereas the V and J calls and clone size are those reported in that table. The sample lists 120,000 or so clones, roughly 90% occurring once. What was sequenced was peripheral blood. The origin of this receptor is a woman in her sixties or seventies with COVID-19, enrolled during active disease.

In DNA form, the CDR3 reads TGTGCCAGTAGTATTTGGACAAAAAGGCCCACCTTC. As protein: CASSIWTKRPTF. The V call is TRBV19, the J call TRBJ1-2; weak D call: TRBD1 (5 bases). Looked up from germline, CDR1 is LNHDA and CDR2 is SQIVND (reference sequence). The CDR3 is made up of 12 amino acids. V was pared by 3 bases and J by 13 bases, with 15 bases between.